These T cell receptor beta chains were read from a single sample in a study of identical twins. MiXCR, run by TCRdb on the 5' RACE reads, gives a single entry per CDR3 protein. The table includes about 520,000 distinct CDR3 sequences, about 20% detected once. These same records also appear under a second study, on T cells expressing NK-cell markers.

The sample comprised CD4+ T cells sorted from blood. The receptors stem from a young woman in good health. Both conserved end residues are part of each CDR3. Each record gives: D gene, J gene, clone size, V gene, CDR3 DNA, CDR3 protein. A D gene is named only where the DNA matches it firmly. Rows give clone size only sometimes, using once, few, many, or a class for an expanded clone.

d_call: TRBD2
j_call: TRBJ2-1
clone_size: many
v_call: TRBV9
cdr3_nt: TGTGCCAGCAGCGTTACTAGCGGTTACAATGAGCAGTTCTTC
cdr3_aa: CASSVTSGYNEQFF

d_call: .
j_call: TRBJ2-1
clone_size: few
v_call: TRBV7-3
cdr3_nt: TGTGCCAGCAGCTTACGGGACTCGAAGTACAATGAGCAGTTCTTC
cdr3_aa: CASSLRDSKYNEQFF

d_call: .
j_call: TRBJ1-2
clone_size: few
v_call: TRBV20-1
cdr3_nt: TGCAGTGCTAGGTCTCAGCCTCATGGCTACACCTTC
cdr3_aa: CSARSQPHGYTF

d_call: .
j_call: TRBJ1-2
clone_size: .
v_call: TRBV20-1
cdr3_nt: TGCAGTGCTAGAGATAGGGCAGGCGGGAACTATGGCTACACCTTC
cdr3_aa: CSARDRAGGNYGYTF

d_call: .
j_call: TRBJ2-5
clone_size: few
v_call: TRBV15
cdr3_nt: TGTGCCACAAGTAGCGGCCAAGAGACCCAGTACTTC
cdr3_aa: CATSSGQETQYF

d_call: TRBD2
j_call: TRBJ2-1
clone_size: few
v_call: TRBV20-1
cdr3_nt: TGCAGTGCTAGAGGGACTAGCGAGCACAATGAGCAGTTCTTC
cdr3_aa: CSARGTSEHNEQFF

d_call: TRBD1
j_call: TRBJ1-5
clone_size: .
v_call: TRBV20-1
cdr3_nt: TGCTGTGCTAGAAGGGACAGACAAAATAGCAATCAGCCCCAGCATTTT
cdr3_aa: CCARRDRQNSNQPQHF

d_call: TRBD2
j_call: TRBJ2-5
clone_size: .
v_call: TRBV20-1
cdr3_nt: TGCAGTGTTCCAGGGCGGGGGATAGAGACCCAGTACTTC
cdr3_aa: CSVPGRGIETQYF

d_call: .
j_call: TRBJ1-2
clone_size: .
v_call: TRBV20-1
cdr3_nt: TGCAGTGCTAGAGCGGGGGGAGGTGGCTACACCTTC
cdr3_aa: CSARAGGGGYTF

d_call: .
j_call: TRBJ2-7
clone_size: few
v_call: TRBV7-9
cdr3_nt: TGTGCCAGCAGCTCCTACCTGAGGGGGACCAACGAGCAGTACTTC
cdr3_aa: CASSSYLRGTNEQYF

d_call: .
j_call: TRBJ1-2
clone_size: .
v_call: TRBV20-1
cdr3_nt: TGCAGTGCTAGCCACAGGGAAGCTTATGGCTACACCTTC
cdr3_aa: CSASHREAYGYTF

d_call: TRBD1
j_call: TRBJ2-1
clone_size: .
v_call: TRBV4-1
cdr3_nt: TGCGCCAGCAGCCGGCGGGACAGGGGAGGTCATGAGCAGTTCTTC
cdr3_aa: CASSRRDRGGHEQFF

d_call: .
j_call: TRBJ2-7
clone_size: few
v_call: TRBV9
cdr3_nt: TGTGCCAGCAGCGTAGCTGGAGACTACGAGCAGTACTTC
cdr3_aa: CASSVAGDYEQYF

d_call: .
j_call: TRBJ1-5
clone_size: .
v_call: TRBV28
cdr3_nt: TGTGCCAGCAGTTCCACAGCACGCTGGGGGACTAGCAATCAGCCCCAGCATTTT
cdr3_aa: CASSSTARWGTSNQPQHF

d_call: .
j_call: TRBJ1-5
clone_size: few
v_call: TRBV29-1
cdr3_nt: TGCAGCGTTAGGGTGACGGCGACTCAGCCCCAGCATTTT
cdr3_aa: CSVRVTATQPQHF